This T cell receptor (beta chain) was identified in a study of blood T cell repertoires in COVID-19. CDR1 MGHRA and CDR2 YSYEKL come from the germline V gene. This CDR3 has 17 residues. Trimming left V 4 bases short and J 0 bases short, with 15 bases between. The repertoire was sequenced with immunoSEQ multiplex PCR; TCRdb's copy has only in-frame clones and lacks some. The sample has under 110,000 clones; 92% are singletons. The sequence was collected from a man in his fifties with active COVID-19. The chain has TRBV4-1 and TRBJ1-4; no clear D gene. Specimen: peripheral blood. This CDR3 is CASSRIPAGATNEKLFF. DNA of the CDR3: TGCGCCAGCAGCCGAATACCTGCCGGGGCAACTAATGAAAAACTGTTTTTT.